A selection of T cell receptor beta chains follows, all from one sample in a study of T cell responses to AZD1222 COVID-19 vaccine. Repertoires were generated with immunoSEQ multiplex PCR, while TCRdb's copy carries only in-frame clones and drops some. There are some 150,000 clones in the sample; 85% to 95% occur only once, and 0.91% lies in the top ten. Sequenced material: peripheral blood, taken on day 0 of MenACWY control vaccination. These receptors came from an adult in good health. Each CDR3 is given with its conserved first and last residue. Each record gives: V gene, clone size, D gene, J gene, CDR3 protein, CDR3 DNA. The D gene is left open where the match is weak. Where a row states a size, it is once, few, many or the class of an expanded clone; other rows omit it.

TRBV12-5	-	TRBD2	TRBJ2-1	CASGLTSGGAGEQFF	TGTGCTAGTGGCCTTACTAGCGGGGGGGCGGGTGAGCAGTTCTTC
TRBV9	-	-	TRBJ1-2	CASSPRTDNYGYTF	TGTGCCAGCAGCCCCAGGACGGATAACTATGGCTACACCTTC
TRBV6-6	-	-	TRBJ1-1	CASRSLSGVWTEAFF	TGTGCCAGCAGGTCCTTGTCAGGGGTCTGGACTGAAGCTTTCTTT
TRBV5-4	-	TRBD2	TRBJ2-3	CASSGTSGRSRDTQYF	TGTGCCAGCAGCGGGACTAGCGGGAGGTCGAGAGATACGCAGTATTTT
TRBV6-2/TRBV6-3	-	-	TRBJ1-3	CASSPTFTASGNTIYF	TGTGCCAGCAGCCCTACCTTTACGGCCTCTGGAAACACCATATATTTT
TRBV2	-	TRBD2	TRBJ2-1	CASRLAGGSYNEQFF	TGTGCCAGCAGATTAGCGGGTGGTTCCTACAATGAGCAGTTCTTC
TRBV6-2/TRBV6-3	-	TRBD2	TRBJ2-3	CASSFDPTSGGINTQYF	TGTGCCAGCAGCTTCGACCCCACTAGCGGGGGCATAAATACGCAGTATTTT
TRBV29-1	-	-	TRBJ1-1	CSVEAGTTMNTEAFF	TGCAGCGTTGAAGCTGGGACAACCATGAACACTGAAGCTTTCTTT
TRBV3-1/TRBV3-2	-	TRBD2	TRBJ2-5	CASSPLFSGGAQETQYF	TGTGCCAGCAGCCCCCTCTTTAGCGGGGGGGCCCAAGAGACCCAGTACTTC
TRBV5-5	-	TRBD1	TRBJ1-1	CASSLEGQTLNTEAFF	TGTGCCAGCAGCTTGGAGGGACAGACCCTGAACACTGAAGCTTTCTTT
TRBV3-1/TRBV3-2	-	-	TRBJ1-6	CASSRVDSPLHF	TGTGCCAGCAGCCGGGTGGATTCACCCCTCCACTTT
TRBV29-1	once	-	TRBJ1-1	CSGEGQNTEAFF	TGCAGCGGGGAGGGACAGAACACTGAAGCTTTCTTT
TRBV5-1	-	-	TRBJ1-5	CASSLDGNQPQHF	TGCGCCAGCAGCTTGGATGGCAATCAGCCCCAGCATTTT
TRBV7-2	-	-	TRBJ1-1	CASSSTPAEAFF	TGTGCCAGCAGCTCAACCCCCGCTGAAGCTTTCTTT
TRBV7-2	-	-	TRBJ1-2	CASSPRGLWGYTF	TGTGCCAGCAGTCCCCGGGGTCTATGGGGCTACACCTTC
TRBV5-6	-	-	TRBJ2-7	CASSADSSSYEQYF	TGTGCCAGCAGCGCCGACAGTTCCTCCTACGAGCAGTACTTC
TRBV5-4	-	TRBD2	TRBJ2-7	CASSLSASGGVPYEQYF	TGTGCCAGCAGCTTGTCGGCTAGCGGGGGGGTACCCTACGAGCAGTACTTC
TRBV10-3	-	TRBD1	TRBJ2-5	CAINPGQGASETQYF	TGTGCCATCAATCCGGGACAGGGGGCGTCAGAGACCCAGTACTTC
TRBV11-2	-	-	TRBJ2-1	CASSTGTQMDEQFF	TGTGCCAGCAGCACCGGGACTCAAATGGATGAGCAGTTCTTC
TRBV5-1	-	-	TRBJ2-1	CASSFEGWDEQFF	TGCGCCAGCAGCTTCGAAGGGTGGGATGAGCAGTTCTTC
TRBV28	-	TRBD1	TRBJ1-6	CASSQTDRDNSPLHF	TGTGCCAGCAGTCAAACCGACAGGGACAATTCACCCCTCCACTTT
TRBV28	-	-	TRBJ1-2	CASSSPPIGGYTF	TGTGCCAGCAGTTCGCCCCCAATTGGTGGCTACACCTTC
TRBV7-8	-	-	TRBJ1-2	CASSLVAGAGGYTF	TGTGCCAGCAGCTTAGTAGCAGGGGCAGGTGGCTACACCTTC
TRBV19	once	-	TRBJ1-1	CASSTKAANTEAFF	TGTGCCAGTAGTACCAAGGCGGCGAACACTGAAGCTTTCTTT
TRBV19	once	-	TRBJ1-1	CASSIYGEAFF	TGTGCCAGTAGTATTTACGGTGAAGCTTTCTTT